The present entry profiles one T cell receptor (beta chain) with its context. Its antigen is currently unknown. Using a J-beta primer mix together with a sample-barcoded 5' primer, a second PCR was run for about 6 to 12 cycles. TCRdb recomputed calls from the 5' RACE reads with MiXCR, one row per CDR3 protein. The sample includes fewer than 900,000 distinct CDR3 sequences, under 40% of them seen just once. This specimen comes from a study of blood T cells in healthy people across ages. Study-wide results and caveats: CMV status of donors was unknown, possibly confounding expanded clonotype changes. The recorded TCR beta diversity per million T cells decreased in a roughly linear manner with age.

Germline lookup yields CDR1 MDHEN and CDR2 SYDVKM. CDR3 size: 15 residues. V lost 6 bases and J 11 bases, leaving 25 bases between the germline ends. Individuals who donated were healthy Caucasians from Russia aged about 6 to 90. Every sample had a minimum of 6.5 million PBMCs isolated. The specimen sequenced was blood. The receptor was isolated from a young man in good health. The chain employs TRBV28 and TRBJ2-5; D is possibly TRBD1 (10 bases). CDR3 DNA: TGTGCCAGCAGCCCTGGGCTAGCGGGGACAGGGGAGCAGTACTTC. As protein: CASSPGLAGTGEQYF.